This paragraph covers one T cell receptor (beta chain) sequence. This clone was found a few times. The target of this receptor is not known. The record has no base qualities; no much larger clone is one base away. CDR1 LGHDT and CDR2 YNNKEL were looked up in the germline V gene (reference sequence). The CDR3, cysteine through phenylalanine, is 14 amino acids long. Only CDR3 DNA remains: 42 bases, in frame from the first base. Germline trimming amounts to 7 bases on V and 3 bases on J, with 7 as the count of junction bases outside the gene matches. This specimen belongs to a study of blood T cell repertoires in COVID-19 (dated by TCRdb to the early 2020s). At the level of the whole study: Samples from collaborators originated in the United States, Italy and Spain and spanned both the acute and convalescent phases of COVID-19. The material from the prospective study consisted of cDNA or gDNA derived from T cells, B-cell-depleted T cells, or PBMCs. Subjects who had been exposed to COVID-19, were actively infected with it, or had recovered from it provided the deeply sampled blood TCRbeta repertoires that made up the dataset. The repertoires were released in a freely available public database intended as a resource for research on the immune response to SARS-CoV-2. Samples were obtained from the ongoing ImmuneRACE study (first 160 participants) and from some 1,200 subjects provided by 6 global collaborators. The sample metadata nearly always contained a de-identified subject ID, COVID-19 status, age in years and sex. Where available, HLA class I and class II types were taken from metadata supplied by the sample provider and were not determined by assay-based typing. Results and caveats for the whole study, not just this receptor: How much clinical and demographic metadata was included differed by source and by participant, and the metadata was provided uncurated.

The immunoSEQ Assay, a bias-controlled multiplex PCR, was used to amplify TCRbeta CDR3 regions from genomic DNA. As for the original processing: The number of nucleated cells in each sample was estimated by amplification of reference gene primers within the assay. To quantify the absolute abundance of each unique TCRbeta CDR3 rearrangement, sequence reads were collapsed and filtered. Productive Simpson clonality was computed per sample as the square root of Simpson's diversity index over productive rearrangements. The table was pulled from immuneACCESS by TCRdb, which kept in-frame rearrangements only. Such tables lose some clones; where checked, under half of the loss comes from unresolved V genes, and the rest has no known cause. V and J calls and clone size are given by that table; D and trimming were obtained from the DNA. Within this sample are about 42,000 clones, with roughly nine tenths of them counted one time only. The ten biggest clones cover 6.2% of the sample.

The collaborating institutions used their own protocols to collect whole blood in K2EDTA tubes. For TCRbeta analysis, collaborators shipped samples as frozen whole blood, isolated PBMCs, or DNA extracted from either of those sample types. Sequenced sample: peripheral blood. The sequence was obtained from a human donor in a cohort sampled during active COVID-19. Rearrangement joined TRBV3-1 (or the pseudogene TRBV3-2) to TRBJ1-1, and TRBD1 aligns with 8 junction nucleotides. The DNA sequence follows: TGTGCCAGCACCCGGACAGGGTTGGACACTGAAGCTTTCTTT. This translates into CASTRTGLDTEAFF.